Listed below are T cell receptor beta chains from one sample, sequenced in a study of vaccination effects on CD4 cells after COVID-19. TCRdb keeps only in-frame clones here, not all; method: immunoSEQ multiplex PCR. This table holds about 21,000 clones, roughly 75% found once. Their antigens remain unidentified. Source: CD4+ T cells from PBMCs cultured with HCoV-NL63 spike peptides, taken before COVID-19 vaccination. Source of these receptors: a human donor who received a COVID-19 vaccine. The CDR3 runs from the conserved cysteine through the conserved F or W. The D gene is left open where the match is weak. A clone size is listed for some rows: how often the clone was seen (once, few, many), or a class if it is expanded.

D gene	CDR3 length	clone size	V gene	J gene	CDR3 DNA	CDR3 protein
.	11	.	TRBV12-3/TRBV12-4	TRBJ2-3	TGTGCCAGCAGTTACACAGATACGCAGTATTTT	CASSYTDTQYF
TRBD1	15	.	TRBV4-1	TRBJ2-7	TGCGCCAGCAGCATAGTGACAGGGAGCTCCTACGAGCAGTACTTC	CASSIVTGSSYEQYF
TRBD1	14	once	TRBV2	TRBJ1-5	TGTGCCAGCAGTGGACAGGGCGAGGGTCAGCCCCAGCATTTT	CASSGQGEGQPQHF
.	13	.	TRBV14	TRBJ2-3	TGTGCCAGCAGCCAAAATATCCGGGATACGCAGTATTTT	CASSQNIRDTQYF
.	15	.	TRBV10-3	TRBJ1-2	TGTGCCATCAGCGGATTTCCGGGCCTTAACTATGGCTACACCTTC	CAISGFPGLNYGYTF
.	13	.	TRBV7-2	TRBJ2-1	TGTGCCAGCAGCACCTCGGGGACCCATGAGCAGTTCTTC	CASSTSGTHEQFF
.	11	.	TRBV7-2	TRBJ2-2	TGTGCCAGCAGCTTACACGGGGAGCTGTTTTTT	CASSLHGELFF
TRBD1	15	.	TRBV19	TRBJ1-2	TGTGCCAGTAGTAAAGTCCGACAGGGGGACTATGGCTACACCTTC	CASSKVRQGDYGYTF
.	13	.	TRBV7-2	TRBJ1-5	TGTGCCAGCAGTGGGGGGCGCTTTCAGCCCCAGCATTTT	CASSGGRFQPQHF
.	13	.	TRBV7-2	TRBJ2-3	TGTGCCAGCAGCTTAGCGCGTGGAGATACGCAGTATTTT	CASSLARGDTQYF
.	15	.	TRBV7-6	TRBJ2-2	TGTGCCAGCAGCAACCGAGGACCGATCACCGGGGAGCTGTTTTTT	CASSNRGPITGELFF
TRBD1	15	.	TRBV5-6	TRBJ1-6	TGTGCCAGCAGCGAGGAGGGGACAGTCAGTTCACCCCTCCACTTT	CASSEEGTVSSPLHF
.	16	.	TRBV5-1	TRBJ2-7	TGCGCCAGCAGCTTGGTGGGTAGCGAGAACTCCTACGAGCAGTACTTC	CASSLVGSENSYEQYF
TRBD1	15	.	TRBV5-1	TRBJ1-5	TGCGCCAGCAGCTTGGCCCCGGGACAGAATCAGCCCCAGCATTTT	CASSLAPGQNQPQHF
TRBD1	14	few	TRBV7-8	TRBJ1-5	TGTGCCAGCACCACCGGGACAGTTAATCAGCCCCAGCATTTT	CASTTGTVNQPQHF
TRBD1	19	.	TRBV7-9	TRBJ1-3	TGTGCCAGCAGCTCCGGCGGGGGAGACAGGGCAGCCTCTGGAAACACCATATATTTT	CASSSGGGDRAASGNTIYF
TRBD1	14	.	TRBV19	TRBJ1-2	TGTGCCAGTAGTATCGGCAGGGGGGAAGGCGGCTACACCTTC	CASSIGRGEGGYTF
.	12	.	TRBV5-5	TRBJ2-5	TGTGCCAGCAGCTCGACCTGGGAGACCCAGTACTTC	CASSSTWETQYF
TRBD1	14	.	TRBV19	TRBJ2-2	TGTGCCAGTAGTCAATGGACAGGGACCGGGGAGCTGTTTTTT	CASSQWTGTGELFF
.	13	.	TRBV30	TRBJ1-4	TGTGCCTGGAGTGTACGGCTTAATGAAAAACTGTTTTTT	CAWSVRLNEKLFF
TRBD2	16	once	TRBV5-1	TRBJ2-7	TGCGCCAGCAGCTCTGGGGCTAGCGGAGCCCACTACGAGCAGTACTTC	CASSSGASGAHYEQYF
.	14	.	TRBV3-1/TRBV3-2	TRBJ2-7	TGTGCCAGCAGCCAGATGGGGGCGGACTACGAGCAGTACTTC	CASSQMGADYEQYF
.	17	.	TRBV28	TRBJ2-1	TGTGCCAGCAGCCTTGGGGGTGGGGGAGGAAGAAAGGGTGAGCAGTTCTTC	CASSLGGGGGRKGEQFF
TRBD1	16	.	TRBV5-4	TRBJ1-6	TGTGCCAGCAGCTTGGAAGGGGGCAGGGTGAATTCACCCCTCCACTTT	CASSLEGGRVNSPLHF
.	16	.	TRBV5-6	TRBJ2-3	TGTGCCAGCAGCTTGTCCGGAGGGTCTCGCACAGATACGCAGTATTTT	CASSLSGGSRTDTQYF
TRBD2	17	.	TRBV2	TRBJ2-1	TGTGCCAGCAGTGAAGCGCGGGGGACCGTCTCCTACAATGAGCAGTTCTTC	CASSEARGTVSYNEQFF
.	13	.	TRBV18	TRBJ2-7	TGTGCCAGCTCGCTACAGGGAGTGGGAGAGCAGTACTTC	CASSLQGVGEQYF
TRBD2	15	few	TRBV4-1	TRBJ2-7	TGCGCCAGCAGCCTACCTGGGGGGGGAACCTACGAGCAGTACTTC	CASSLPGGGTYEQYF
TRBD1	15	.	TRBV5-6	TRBJ2-2	TGTGCCAGCAGCCCCCGGGACAGGGGGACCGGGGAGCTGTTTTTT	CASSPRDRGTGELFF
.	16	.	TRBV6-2/TRBV6-3	TRBJ1-5	TGTGCCAGCAGCCCCCCTAGGGGGGCCAGCAATCAGCCCCAGCATTTT	CASSPPRGASNQPQHF
.	16	few	TRBV4-1	TRBJ2-1	TGCGCCAGCAGCCCCCCATTGGCGGGGACGACCAATGAGCAGTTCTTC	CASSPPLAGTTNEQFF
TRBD1	16	.	TRBV25-1	TRBJ2-1	TGTGCCAGCAGTGTCCGGGACAGGGGCTCCTACAATGAGCAGTTCTTC	CASSVRDRGSYNEQFF
TRBD1	13	.	TRBV12-3/TRBV12-4	TRBJ1-2	TGTGCCAGCACCTCCTTCCAGGGGGGCGGCTACACCTTC	CASTSFQGGGYTF
.	15	.	TRBV7-2	TRBJ1-3	TGTGCCAGCAGCGTGGGACCGGGCTCTGGAAACACCATATATTTT	CASSVGPGSGNTIYF
TRBD2	15	.	TRBV9	TRBJ2-1	TGTGCCAGCAGCCTCGGACTAGCGGGAGAGAGTGAGCAGTTCTTC	CASSLGLAGESEQFF
.	15	.	TRBV5-1	TRBJ1-1	TGCGCCAGCAGCTGGCAGGGTCAAGTGAACACTGAAGCTTTCTTT	CASSWQGQVNTEAFF
TRBD1	19	.	TRBV18	TRBJ2-3	TGTGCCAGCTCACCACTTGCACCGGGACAGGGGGCGTACACAGATACGCAGTATTTT	CASSPLAPGQGAYTDTQYF
.	13	.	TRBV12-3/TRBV12-4	TRBJ1-1	TGTGCCAGCAGTTTATTAGGGGATACTGAAGCTTTCTTT	CASSLLGDTEAFF
TRBD2	16	.	TRBV24-1	TRBJ2-1	TGTGCCACCAGTGATTTGCATAGCGGGAGTGGGTATGAGCAGTTCTTC	CATSDLHSGSGYEQFF
.	16	.	TRBV5-4	TRBJ2-1	TGTGCCAGCAGCGTTGGGTCTTCGGGAGCGAGGGATGAGCAGTTCTTC	CASSVGSSGARDEQFF
TRBD1	12	.	TRBV4-3	TRBJ1-1	TGCGCCAGCAGCCAGGACAGGGTACAAGCTTTCTTT	CASSQDRVQAFF